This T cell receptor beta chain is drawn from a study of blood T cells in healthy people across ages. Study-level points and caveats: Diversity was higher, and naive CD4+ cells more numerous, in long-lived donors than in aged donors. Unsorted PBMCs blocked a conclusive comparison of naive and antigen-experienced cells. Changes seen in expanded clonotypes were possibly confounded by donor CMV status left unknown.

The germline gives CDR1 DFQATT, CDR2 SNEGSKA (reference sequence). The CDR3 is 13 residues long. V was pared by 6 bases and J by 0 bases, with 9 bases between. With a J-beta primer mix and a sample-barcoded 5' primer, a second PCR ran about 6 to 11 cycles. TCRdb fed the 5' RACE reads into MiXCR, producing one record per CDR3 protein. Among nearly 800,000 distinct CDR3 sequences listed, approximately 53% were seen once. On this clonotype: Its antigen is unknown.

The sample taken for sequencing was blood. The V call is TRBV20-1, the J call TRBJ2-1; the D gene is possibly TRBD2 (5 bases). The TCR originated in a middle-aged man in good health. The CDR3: CSAWGDSYNEQFF. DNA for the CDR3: TGCAGTGCCTGGGGAGACTCCTACAATGAGCAGTTCTTC.